Each of the 5 T cell receptor beta chains below was sequenced from the same sample in a study of cytomegalovirus exposure and HLA in healthy donors. Vbeta (60) and Jbeta (13) primers were used in the PCR. Here immunoSEQ multiplex PCR was the method, and the copy in TCRdb shows in-frame clones only, minus some. The table has about 140,000 clones, 70% seen once; the top ten hold 1.5% to 2%. Sequences were obtained from PBMCs. The origin of the receptors is a woman in her thirties in good health and CMV-seronegative.

The chain recombines TRBV2 with TRBJ2-5; a possible D gene is TRBD1 (6 bases). This CDR3 spans 13 amino acids. The germline V gene has CDR1 SNHLY and CDR2 FYNNEI. Trimming stripped 7 bases from V and 2 bases from J, with 11 bases between. The DNA for the CDR3 is TGTGCCAGCACCAGGGGTCAACAAGAGACCCAGTACTTC. As protein: CASTRGQQETQYF.

The gene calls are TRBV29-1 and TRBJ2-4, with D possibly matching TRBD2 (5 bases). CDR1 and CDR2 from the germline V gene are SQVTM and ANQGSEA. This CDR3 is 22 amino acids long. V was trimmed by 6 bases and J by 1 base, leaving 37 bases between them. In nucleotides, the CDR3 is TGCAGCGTCCTTCCAACCCTCCGGGGAAACGAAGAGTGGGAACGGGCCAAAAACATTCAGTACTTC. Residues: CSVLPTLRGNEEWERAKNIQYF.

In regard to this clone: Compared with germline, one end of the junction differs, possibly owing to a read error. The chain carries TRBV10-3 and TRBJ2-1; 10 bases align to TRBD2. Looked up from germline, CDR1 is ENHRY and CDR2 is SYGVKD. The CDR3 contains 14 residues. The CDR3 bases are TGTGCCACAGCTAGCGGGGGAACCTACAGTGAGCAGTTCTTC. Translated: CATASGGTYSEQFF.

The V and J genes are TRBV15 and TRBJ1-5; 7 bases are a match to TRBD1. Per germline, CDR1 LNHNV and CDR2 YYDKDF (reference sequence). The CDR3 is made up of 14 amino acids. The trim removed 4 bases at V and 6 bases at J, leaving 6 bases unmatched. The CDR3 coding sequence is TGTGCCACCAGCACCAGACAGGGACGTCAGCCCCAGCATTTT. Translation gives CATSTRQGRQPQHF.

V and J are TRBV29-1 and TRBJ2-3; 9 nucleotides align to TRBD2. The length of the CDR3 is 15 residues. The J segment lost 4 bases and the V segment lost 4 bases, leaving 9 bases of the junction unmatched. Germline CDR1 and CDR2: SQVTM and ANQGSEA. The CDR3 protein is CSVALAGGPADTQYF. As DNA, the CDR3 is TGCAGCGTTGCGCTGGCGGGAGGGCCGGCAGATACGCAGTATTTT.